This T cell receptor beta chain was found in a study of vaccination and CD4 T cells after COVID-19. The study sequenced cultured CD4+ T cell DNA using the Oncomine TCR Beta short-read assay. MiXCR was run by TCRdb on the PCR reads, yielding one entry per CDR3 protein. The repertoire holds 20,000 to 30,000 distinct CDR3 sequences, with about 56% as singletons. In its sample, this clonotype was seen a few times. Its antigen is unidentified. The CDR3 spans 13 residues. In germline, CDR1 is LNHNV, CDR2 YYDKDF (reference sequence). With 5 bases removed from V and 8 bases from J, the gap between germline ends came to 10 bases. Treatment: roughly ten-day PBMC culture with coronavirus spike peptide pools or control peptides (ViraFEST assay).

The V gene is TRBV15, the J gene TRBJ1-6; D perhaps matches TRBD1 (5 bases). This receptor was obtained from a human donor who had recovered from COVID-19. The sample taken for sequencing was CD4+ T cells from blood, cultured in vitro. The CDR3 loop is CATSQGRDSPLHF. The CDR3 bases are TGTGCCACCAGCCAGGGTAGGGATTCACCCCTCCACTTT. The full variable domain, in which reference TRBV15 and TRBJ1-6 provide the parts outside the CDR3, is DAMVIQNPRYQVTQFGKPVTLSCSQTLNHNVMYWYQQKSSQAPKLLFHYYDKDFNNEADTPDNFQSRRPNTSFCFLDIRSPGLGDTAMYLCATSQGRDSPLHFGNGTRLTVT.